The 23 T cell receptor beta chains reported below all come from one sample, sequenced in a study of T cell repertoires in cytomegalovirus infection (dated by TCRdb to the late 2010s). No antigens are known for them. Reads for this sample came from an Illumina HiSeq 1500. Using fastp trimming at Q25 and MiXCR clonotype assembly, TCRdb reanalyzed the public sequencing data and kept in-frame beta chains. Every distinct CDR3 protein forms one entry, paired with its most common genes and DNA. This sample has approximately 1,000,000 distinct CDR3 sequences in its table, and around 30% of those were observed once. More than 12% of the sample is taken by the ten largest. In the paper's terms, the treatment or condition label means: in vitro stimulation with specific CMV peptide epitopes to enrich CMV-specific T cells. The sequencing here drew on cultured CD8+ T cells from PBMCs, taken from culture after CMV antigen stimulation. Every receptor here comes from a human donor in good health (CMV status not recorded). Some clones in this sample may be carry-over from other donors' samples.

This clonotype was counted only a few times. This chain joins TRBV7-9 and TRBJ2-7; D is possibly TRBD2 (5 bases). V lost 5 bases and J lost 4, with 9 bases in between. This CDR3 contains 12 residues. The germline CDR1 and CDR2 sequences are SEHNR and FQNEAQ (reference sequence). Here the CDR3 DNA reads TGTGCCAGCAGCCGGGAAAATTACGAGCAGTACGTC. This sequence encodes CASSRENYEQYV.

The rearrangement uses TRBV19 and TRBJ1-1; possibly TRBD1 for D (6 bases). Trimming left V 5 bases short and J 4 bases short, with 17 bases between. Germline V lookup: CDR1 LNHDA, CDR2 SQIVND (reference sequence). The CDR3 contains 15 residues. The CDR3 spells CASSLPTGAGTEAFF. In DNA form, the CDR3 reads TGTGCCAGTAGTCTCCCGACAGGAGCGGGCACTGAAGCTTTCTTT.

As for this clonotype: One base away lies a much larger clone, so this may be a sequencing read error. This chain connects TRBV20-1 to TRBJ1-2; D gene uncertain. CDR3 length equals 13 residues. Looked up from germline, CDR1 is DFQATT and CDR2 is SNEGSKA (reference sequence). CDR3 DNA: TGCAGTGCTAGAGATAGGGCCCACTATCGCTACACCTTC. Its protein product is CSARDRAHYRYTF.

This clonotype came up many times. This rearrangement joins TRBV6-2 or TRBV6-3 to TRBJ2-7, with a weak D call TRBD2 (5 bases). The ends were cut back, 4 bases at V and 0 bases at J, with 13 bases in the middle. The CDR3 length is 15 residues. Per germline, CDR1 MNHEY and CDR2 SVGEGT. The CDR3 DNA reads TGTGCCAGCAGTTCCAGCGGCGGTAACTCCTACGAGCAGTACGTC. It encodes CASSSSGGNSYEQYV.

The chain links TRBV20-1 to TRBJ2-3, with TRBD2 matching over 14 bases. The CDR3 is made up of 18 amino acids. The germline gives CDR1 DFQATT, CDR2 SNEGSKA (reference sequence). V lost 1 base, J lost 5 bases, and 11 bases stayed unmatched. CDR3 coding DNA: TGCAGTGCTAGAGGGATACCGACTAGCGGGGGGGGTCGAGATACGCAGTATTTT. Translation gives CSARGIPTSGGGRDTQYF.

The chain combines TRBV28 with TRBJ2-3; the D gene is possibly TRBD1 (5 bases). Germline assignment: CDR1 MDHEN and CDR2 SYDVKM. Trimming took 5 bases from V and 2 from J, leaving 14 bases between them. This CDR3 is built from 15 residues. CDR3 bases: TGTGCCAGCAGTAGCACAGGAGTCCCCACAGATACGCAGTATTTT. This sequence encodes CASSSTGVPTDTQYF.

The chain employs TRBV19 and TRBJ1-5; TRBD1 might be the D (6 bases). The V and J ends lost 8 bases and 6 bases respectively, with 14 bases between them. Germline assignment: CDR1 LNHDA and CDR2 SQIVND (reference sequence). The CDR3 has 13 residues. The CDR3 loop is CASEGGVGQPQHF. The CDR3 bases are TGTGCCAGTGAGGGGGGGGTCGGTCAGCCCCAGCATTTT.

As to this clonotype: A much larger clone sits a single nucleotide away, making a read error possible. This chain joins TRBV11-1 and TRBJ1-2; no firm D call. Trimming removed 4 bases from V and 4 bases from J, with 13 bases in between. Germline CDR1 and CDR2: SGHAT and FQDESV (reference sequence). This CDR3 has 14 residues. The CDR3 DNA reads as TGTGCCAGCAGCTCACGGATTGGCGTCTATGGCTACACCTTC. Amino acids: CASSSRIGVYGYTF.

Points on this clonotype: A much larger clonotype is one base distant, so this may be a read error. The chain joins TRBV7-2 to TRBJ1-5; 8 bases map to TRBD1. Germline V gene lookup returns CDR1 SGHTA and CDR2 FQGNSA. The CDR3 extends over 15 amino acids. This CDR3 reads CVSSPGQGLNQPQHF. CDR3 in DNA: TGTGTCAGCAGCCCTGGACAGGGTCTGAATCAGCCCCAGCATTTT.

The chain employs TRBV5-1 and TRBJ1-4, with 10 bases identical to TRBD1. Germline CDR1 SGHRS, CDR2 YFSETQ. The CDR3 sequence is 15 residues long. V shed 0 bases, J shed 8 bases, and the junction held 4 bases outside the gene matches. The CDR3 DNA follows: TGCGCCAGCAGCTTGGGGGACAGGGGTGAAGAAAAACTGTTTTTT. Amino acids: CASSLGDRGEEKLFF.

This clonotype has at least ten counts. The chain joins TRBV7-6 to TRBJ1-1; TRBD1 agrees at 9 bases. The CDR3 loop spans 16 amino acids. The germline V gene encodes CDR1 SGHVS and CDR2 FNYEAQ. After removal of 4 bases from V and 3 bases from J, the junction contained 9 bases not matched to a gene. The CDR3 loop is CASSSPLRTGDTEAFF. CDR3 coding DNA: TGTGCCAGCAGCTCCCCTTTACGGACAGGGGACACTGAAGCTTTCTTT.

This clonotype was observed a handful of times. The J gene is TRBJ1-1, the V gene TRBV6-2 or TRBV6-3; D is perhaps TRBD1 (5 bases). Germline loops: CDR1 MNHEY, CDR2 SVGEGT. Trimming stripped 5 bases from V and 5 bases from J, with 9 bases between. The CDR3 runs to 12 residues. CDR3 sequence reads: CASSPGLTEAFF. The DNA for the CDR3 is TGTGCCAGCAGTCCAGGGTTGACTGAAGCTTTCTTT.

The chain combines TRBV6-2 or TRBV6-3 with TRBJ1-2; possibly TRBD1 for D (5 bases). V was clipped by 5 bases and J by 5 bases, with 24 bases between them. The CDR3 spans 17 residues. The germline CDR1 and CDR2 sequences are MNHEY and SVGEGT. CDR3 amino acids: CASSDGTDFTIGYGYTF. In DNA form, the CDR3 reads TGTGCCAGCAGTGACGGGACGGATTTCACCATAGGGTATGGCTACACCTTC.

Notes on this clonotype: A much larger clone is a single base away; this may be a read error. The chain uses TRBV11-1 and TRBJ2-7; tentatively, D is TRBD1 (6 bases). Looked up from germline, CDR1 is SGHAT and CDR2 is FQDESV (reference sequence). The CDR3 is 13 amino acids. The germline V and J ends were trimmed by 5 bases and 5 bases, with 13 bases remaining between them. CDR3 loop: CASSPRDMDEQYF. The CDR3 coding sequence is TGTGCCAGCAGCCCCCGGGACATGGACGAGCAGTACTTC.

This clonotype was recorded a few times. The chain has TRBV27 and TRBJ2-2; 7 nucleotides align to TRBD1. V was clipped by 3 bases and J by 4 bases; unmatched bases: 5. The CDR3 consists of 15 residues. Germline V gene lookup returns CDR1 MNHEY and CDR2 SMNVEV (reference sequence). CDR3 sequence reads: CASSFSTGVTGELFF. Written as DNA, the CDR3 is TGTGCCAGCAGTTTTAGTACAGGGGTCACCGGGGAGCTGTTTTTT.

J is TRBJ1-5 and V is TRBV5-4; D might be TRBD1 (5 bases). Trimming removed 4 bases from V and 4 bases from J, with 18 bases in between. The CDR3 runs 16 residues. The germline gives CDR1 SGHNT, CDR2 YYREEE (reference sequence). The CDR3 loop is CASSPEWRDRNQPQHF. In DNA, the CDR3 is TGTGCCAGCAGCCCGGAGTGGCGCGACAGAAATCAGCCCCAGCATTTT.

The chain carries TRBV12-3 or TRBV12-4 and TRBJ1-5, with 7 bases aligning to TRBD1. After removal of 5 bases from V and 5 bases from J, the junction contained 6 bases not matched to a gene. The CDR3 extends over 14 amino acids. CDR3 DNA: TGTGCCAGCAGTCAGGGGGTTGATCATCAGCCCCAGCATTTT. Protein: CASSQGVDHQPQHF.

The chain uses TRBV7-8 and TRBJ1-2; D remains ambiguous. Germline V gives CDR1 SGHVS, CDR2 FQNEAQ. The germline V and J ends were trimmed by 1 base and 4 bases, with 16 bases remaining between them. The CDR3 has 16 amino acids. Written as DNA, the CDR3 is TGTGCCAGCAGCTTAGGACCGACTCGGCGGATCTATGGCTACACCTTC. Residues: CASSLGPTRRIYGYTF. The complete variable domain, with remaining parts taken from reference TRBV7-8 and TRBJ1-2, reads GAGVSQSPRYKVAKRGQDVALRCDPISGHVSLFWYQQALGQGPEFLTYFQNEAQLDKSGLPSDRFFAERPEGSVSTLKIQRTQQEDSAVYLCASSLGPTRRIYGYTFGSGTRLTVV.

This clonotype has a handful of counts. The chain joins TRBV7-6 to TRBJ2-5; D remains ambiguous. Germline-derived CDR1 and CDR2 are SGHVS and FNYEAQ. The CDR3 has 15 amino acids. The V and J ends lost 1 base and 4 bases respectively, with 13 bases between them. CDR3 nucleotide sequence: TGTGCCAGCAGCTTAGGTCCTCGGGTCGGAGAGACCCAGTACTTC. Translated: CASSLGPRVGETQYF. Together with reference TRBV7-6 and TRBJ2-5, the CDR3 gives the full variable domain: GAGVSQSPRYKVTKRGQDVALRCDPISGHVSLYWYRQALGQGPEFLTYFNYEAQQDKSGLPNDRFSAERPEGSISTLTIQRTEQRDSAMYRCASSLGPRVGETQYFGPGTRLLVL.

The chain carries TRBV6-1 and TRBJ2-2, with D maybe TRBD1 (6 bases). Germline-derived CDR1 and CDR2 are MNHNS and SASEGT. There are 14 residues in the CDR3. Trimming left V 3 bases short and J 4 bases short, with 9 bases between. CDR3 residues: CASSELGGTGELFF. In nucleotides, the CDR3 is TGTGCCAGCAGTGAGTTAGGGGGCACCGGGGAGCTGTTTTTT.

Only a few counts were recorded for this clonotype. The V call is TRBV12-3 or TRBV12-4, the J call TRBJ2-1; the match to TRBD2 covers 8 bases. CDR3 length: 16 residues. V trimming: 3 bases; J trimming: 3 bases; junction bases outside the gene matches: 7. In nucleotides, the CDR3 is TGTGCCAGCAGTTTGGGGGCGGGGGGTTACTACAATGAGCAGTTCTTC. Protein: CASSLGAGGYYNEQFF.

This clonotype was detected ten times or more. This rearrangement joins TRBV7-2 to TRBJ1-6; no clear D. The CDR3 sequence is 14 residues long. V gave up 2 bases and J gave up 5 bases, with 7 bases separating them. Per the germline V gene, CDR1 is SGHTA and CDR2 is FQGNSA. This CDR3 is CASSLLSDNSPLHF. Written as DNA, the CDR3 is TGTGCCAGCAGCTTACTGAGTGATAATTCACCCCTCCACTTT.

The rearrangement uses TRBV28 and TRBJ1-5; D gene uncertain. The CDR3 consists of 16 residues. CDR1 and CDR2 from the germline V gene are MDHEN and SYDVKM. V was trimmed by 4 bases and J by 0 bases, leaving 13 bases between them. The CDR3 loop reads CASSSPLEYSNQPQHF. CDR3 DNA sequence: TGTGCCAGCAGTTCCCCGTTGGAATATAGCAATCAGCCCCAGCATTTT.